One sample yielded the 31 T cell receptor beta chains listed below, sequenced in a study of cytomegalovirus exposure and HLA in healthy donors. It was with 60 Vbeta and 13 Jbeta primers that the PCR ran. Sequencing used immunoSEQ multiplex PCR; TCRdb keeps in-frame clones, though not all of them. This table holds 96,000 or so clones, approximately 75% found once. Sequencing was done on a sample of PBMCs. The source is a woman aged 70-85 years in good health and CMV-seropositive.

The chain links TRBV28 to TRBJ1-1; 7 bases line up with TRBD1. The germline V gene encodes CDR1 MDHEN and CDR2 SYDVKM. There are 14 residues in the CDR3. The J segment lost 8 bases and the V segment lost 7 bases, leaving 13 bases of the junction unmatched. The CDR3 loop is CASTGGFLRLEAFF. In DNA form, the CDR3 reads TGTGCCAGCACAGGGGGGTTCCTGCGTCTGGAAGCTTTCTTT.

This chain uses TRBV28 with TRBJ1-2, with D uncertain. Germline V lookup: CDR1 MDHEN, CDR2 SYDVKM. V was shortened by 9 bases and J by 1 base, with 18 bases between the two germline ends. The CDR3 has 15 amino acids. The CDR3 DNA follows: TGTGCCAGTTTCCCCGGAGGTCTTCTTAACTATGGCTACACCTTC. Its protein is CASFPGGLLNYGYTF.

The chain is built from TRBV7-9 and TRBJ2-2; TRBD2 matches at 11 bases. The V segment lost 2 bases and the J segment 2 bases; nucleotides outside the gene matches: 10. The CDR3 is 19 residues long. Germline V lookup: CDR1 SEHNR, CDR2 FQNEAQ (reference sequence). CDR3 coding DNA: TGTGCCAGCAGCTTAACACTTCGTCTAGCGGGGGGAAACACCGGGGAGCTGTTTTTT. It encodes CASSLTLRLAGGNTGELFF.

This clone was counted a few times. The V gene is TRBV18, the J gene TRBJ2-4, with 9 bases identical to TRBD1. The CDR3 sequence is 11 residues long. The J segment lost 13 bases and the V segment lost 6 bases, leaving 4 bases of the junction unmatched. CDR1 is KGHSH, CDR2 LQKENI, per germline. In DNA, the CDR3 is TGTGCCAGCTCGTCGGGACAGGGCCAGTACTTC. Amino acids: CASSSGQGQYF.

The chain carries TRBV27 and TRBJ2-7; D is possibly TRBD2 (6 bases). Trimming cost V 2 bases and J 2 bases, with 16 bases left between them. Looked up from germline, CDR1 is MNHEY and CDR2 is SMNVEV (reference sequence). The CDR3 length is 16 residues. In DNA, the CDR3 is TGTGCCAGCAGTTTAAACGTCCAGCGGGCCACCTACGAGCAGTACTTC. Amino acids: CASSLNVQRATYEQYF.

This clone was seen only once. V and J are TRBV10-3 and TRBJ2-7; TRBD1 matches 9 bases. The CDR3 totals 13 residues. The V gene's germline CDR1 is ENHRY and CDR2 SYGVKD. V shed 6 bases and J 5 bases; nucleotides not matched to a gene: 5. For the CDR3, the DNA is TGTGCCATCAGGGACAGGGGCAAGGACGAGCAGTACTTC. Encoded protein: CAIRDRGKDEQYF.

The chain employs TRBV5-4 and TRBJ2-7, with no clear D. V was clipped by 0 bases and J by 1 base, with 8 bases between them. Germline-derived CDR1 and CDR2 are SGHNT and YYREEE (reference sequence). The CDR3 runs 14 residues. The CDR3: CASSLDVSSYEQYF. The CDR3 nucleotides are TGTGCCAGCAGCTTGGACGTGAGTTCCTACGAGCAGTACTTC.

J is TRBJ2-5 and V is TRBV13; D remains unclear. Trimming pared 5 bases from V and 1 base from J, leaving 14 bases between. The CDR3 runs 15 residues. The germline gives CDR1 PRHDT, CDR2 FYEKMQ (reference sequence). The CDR3 nucleotides read TGTGCCAGCAGCCAAGTCACGGCGGCCCAAGAGACCCAGTACTTC. Translation gives CASSQVTAAQETQYF.

This clone is a singleton in its sample. The genes are TRBV7-6 and TRBJ2-7; 9 bases are shared with TRBD2. CDR3 length: 17 residues. V shed 4 bases, J shed 0 bases, and the junction held 10 bases outside the gene matches. Per the germline V gene, CDR1 is SGHVS and CDR2 is FNYEAQ. The CDR3 DNA follows: TGTGCCAGCAGCTCTAGGGTGTTAGCGGGGGTCTCCTACGAGCAGTACTTC. This sequence encodes CASSSRVLAGVSYEQYF.

The V gene is TRBV5-6, the J gene TRBJ2-5; D may be TRBD1 (5 bases). The CDR3 has 13 amino acids. Germline V gene sequence: CDR1 SGHDT, CDR2 YYEEEE. Trimming removed 3 bases at V and 2 bases at J, with 8 bases between. CDR3 nucleotide sequence: TGTGCCAGCAGCTCCGACAGACAAGAGACCCAGTACTTC. As protein: CASSSDRQETQYF.

This clone was detected only a few times. The gene calls are TRBV4-3 and TRBJ1-2; TRBD1 might be the D (6 bases). Germline CDR1 and CDR2: LGHNA and YSLEER. The CDR3 length is 14 residues. The V end was cut by 6 bases, the J end by 4 bases, with 15 bases between. As DNA, the CDR3 is TGCGCCAGCAGTCACGCGGGGGCAGGCTATGGCTACACCTTC. Its translation is CASSHAGAGYGYTF.

This clone was detected once. The chain links TRBV28 to TRBJ2-4, with D possibly being TRBD1 (5 bases). The germline V gene has CDR1 MDHEN and CDR2 SYDVKM. The CDR3 sequence is 16 residues long. Trimming took 1 base from V and 1 from J, leaving 11 bases between them. This chain's CDR3 is CASSLSTPGAKNIQYF. The CDR3 DNA reads as TGTGCCAGCAGTTTATCTACTCCAGGGGCCAAAAACATTCAGTACTTC.

A few counts support this clone. This sequence joins TRBV6-6 and TRBJ1-1, with unresolved D. CDR1 and CDR2 (germline): MNHNY, SVGAGI (reference sequence). Trimming removed 6 bases at V and 10 bases at J, with 15 bases between. This CDR3 region has 12 residues. For the CDR3, the DNA is TGTGCCAGCAGAGGCCGGGAGGGAAGAGCTTTCTTT. Translated, it gives CASRGREGRAFF.

The chain uses TRBV5-1 and TRBJ1-2; TRBD1 matches at 7 bases. V lost 7 bases, J lost 6 bases, and 12 bases stayed unmatched. CDR3 length: 14 amino acids. The V gene's germline CDR1 is SGHRS and CDR2 YFSETQ. CDR3 sequence reads: CASGFPGQSNGYTF. The CDR3 DNA sequence: TGCGCCAGCGGATTCCCGGGACAGTCAAATGGCTACACCTTC.

The genes are TRBV6-1 and TRBJ2-7; a weak D match, TRBD2 (5 bases). Germline V CDR1 and CDR2: MNHNS, SASEGT. Trimming removed 6 bases at V and 3 bases at J, with 12 bases between. This CDR3 region has 13 residues. CDR3 sequence: CASRRDDGYEQYF. In DNA form, the CDR3 reads TGTGCCAGCAGGAGGGATGATGGCTACGAGCAGTACTTC.

This chain connects TRBV11-2 to TRBJ2-1; D remains ambiguous. Looked up from germline, CDR1 is SGHAT and CDR2 is FQNNGV. The V gene lost 5 bases and the J gene lost 7 bases, with 12 bases spanning the gap. The length of the CDR3 is 13 residues. Here the CDR3 reads CASSPLTDNEQFF. CDR3 in DNA: TGTGCCAGCAGCCCCCTCACAGATAATGAGCAGTTCTTC.

The chain couples TRBV14 to TRBJ2-3, with a tentative D call TRBD1 (6 bases). Germline-derived CDR1 and CDR2 are SGHDN and FVKESK. V shed 5 bases and J shed 0 bases, with 15 bases lying between them. CDR3 length equals 16 residues. The CDR3 DNA is TGTGCCAGCAGCGCGACAGGCCTGGCTAGCACAGATACGCAGTATTTT. Encoded protein: CASSATGLASTDTQYF.

Worth noting for this clone: A junction end diverges from the germline sequence, so it may reflect a read error. The chain links TRBV7-9 to TRBJ2-7; D is undetermined. The CDR3 loop spans 15 amino acids. Germline V gene lookup returns CDR1 SEHNR and CDR2 FQNEAQ (reference sequence). CDR3 DNA sequence: TGTTCCAGCAGCTTAGCAGACTTACCACCCTACGAGCAGTACTTC. It codes for CSSSLADLPPYEQYF.

In DNA, the CDR3 is TGCGCCAGCAGCCGTCCCGGGACAGGGAGCGGCTACACCTTC. Translating it yields CASSRPGTGSGYTF. The chain couples TRBV4-1 to TRBJ1-2, with 9 bases lining up with TRBD1. The CDR3 is 14 amino acids. CDR1 is MGHRA and CDR2 is YSYEKL in the germline V gene. Losses at the gene ends were 4 bases for V and 8 bases for J; bases not matched to a gene: 8.

In its sample, this clone was seen a few times. V is TRBV28 and J is TRBJ2-4; weak D call: TRBD1 (6 bases). Trimming stripped 6 bases from V and 8 bases from J, with 26 bases between. Germline loops: CDR1 MDHEN, CDR2 SYDVKM. This CDR3 region has 17 residues. CDR3 residues: CASSPVQGSWGQDIQYF. CDR3 bases: TGTGCCAGCAGCCCGGTACAGGGTAGCTGGGGGCAGGACATTCAGTACTTC.

The rearrangement uses TRBV7-8 and TRBJ2-7; 14 nucleotides line up with TRBD2. CDR1 and CDR2 (germline): SGHVS, FQNEAQ. The V and J ends lost 1 base and 4 bases, in that order; junction bases with no gene match: 3. CDR3 length equals 16 residues. The CDR3 nucleotides read TGTGCCAGCAGCTTAGGACTAGCGGGGGGGGGTTACGAGCAGTACTTC. It yields the protein CASSLGLAGGGYEQYF. The variable domain in full, completed from reference TRBV7-8 and TRBJ2-7, reads GAGVSQSPRYKVAKRGQDVALRCDPISGHVSLFWYQQALGQGPEFLTYFQNEAQLDKSGLPSDRFFAERPEGSVSTLKIQRTQQEDSAVYLCASSLGLAGGGYEQYFGPGTRLTVT.

The rearrangement joins TRBV21-1 to TRBJ2-2; TRBD1, the table's D call, lacks a check against the DNA. TRBV21-1 counts as a pseudogene. The CDR3 has 14 amino acids. The CDR3 coding sequence is TGTGCCAGCAGGACCGACAGGGGCTCCGGGGAGCTGTTTTTT. Translated: CASRTDRGSGELFF.

This clone occurred a few times. The V and J genes are TRBV4-1 and TRBJ2-5, with a possible D match to TRBD1 (6 bases). CDR3 length: 16 amino acids. CDR1 and CDR2 (germline): MGHRA, YSYEKL. The germline V and J ends were trimmed by 0 bases and 5 bases, with 16 bases remaining between them. This CDR3 reads CASSQEGESGAETQYF. As DNA, the CDR3 is TGCGCCAGCAGCCAAGAAGGAGAGTCAGGGGCCGAGACCCAGTACTTC.

The V call is TRBV21-1, the J call TRBJ1-6. TRBV21-1 is shown as a pseudogene. This CDR3 is 15 amino acids long. CDR3: CASSLRDCENSPLHF. Here the CDR3 DNA reads TGTGCCAGCAGCTTGCGGGACTGTGAAAATTCACCCCTCCACTTT.

V gene TRBV2 combines with J gene TRBJ2-7, with 7 bases matching TRBD1. Germline assignment: CDR1 SNHLY and CDR2 FYNNEI. CDR3 length: 12 residues. V was clipped by 7 bases and J by 9 bases; unmatched bases: 9. CDR3 bases: TGTGCCAGCAATTCACTAGGGGGCACGCAGTACTTC. Protein: CASNSLGGTQYF.

V gene TRBV27 combines with J gene TRBJ2-5, with 8 bases fitting TRBD2. The CDR3 is 14 amino acids. Germline V lookup: CDR1 MNHEY, CDR2 SMNVEV (reference sequence). J was trimmed by 7 bases and V by 5 bases; bases with no gene match: 9. The CDR3 spells CASSPREGLGTQYF. The CDR3 nucleotides are TGTGCCAGCAGTCCCCGGGAGGGCCTGGGGACCCAGTACTTC.

The chain couples TRBV7-8 to TRBJ2-7, with D maybe TRBD1 (6 bases). CDR1 and CDR2 (germline): SGHVS, FQNEAQ. V was cut by 5 bases and J by 0 bases, with 17 bases left in between. The length of the CDR3 is 16 residues. The CDR3 spells CASSLTGMVPSYEQYF. The CDR3 DNA is TGTGCCAGCAGCCTAACAGGGATGGTTCCCTCCTACGAGCAGTACTTC. The full variable domain, its missing parts supplied by reference TRBV7-8 and TRBJ2-7, is GAGVSQSPRYKVAKRGQDVALRCDPISGHVSLFWYQQALGQGPEFLTYFQNEAQLDKSGLPSDRFFAERPEGSVSTLKIQRTQQEDSAVYLCASSLTGMVPSYEQYFGPGTRLTVT.

This clone was counted between two and nine times. The chain recombines TRBV6-1 with TRBJ1-2; D possibly corresponds to TRBD1 (5 bases). The CDR3 contains 14 residues. Trimming removed 1 base at V and 5 bases at J, with 11 bases between. From germline, CDR1 is MNHNS and CDR2 SASEGT. The CDR3 sequence is CASSEVGGGYGYTF. The CDR3 DNA follows: TGTGCCAGCAGTGAAGTCGGGGGGGGTTATGGCTACACCTTC.

The V and J genes are TRBV28 and TRBJ2-1, with a possible D match to TRBD2 (5 bases). The germline V gene has CDR1 MDHEN and CDR2 SYDVKM. Trimming took 5 bases from V and 5 from J, leaving 10 bases between them. This CDR3 contains 13 residues. This CDR3 reads CASSEGSNNEQFF. For the CDR3, the DNA is TGTGCCAGCAGTGAGGGATCTAACAATGAGCAGTTCTTC.

This rearrangement joins TRBV11-3 to TRBJ2-5; 10 nucleotides align to TRBD1. Trimming cost V 5 bases and J 7 bases; bases outside gene matches: 4. The germline V gene encodes CDR1 SGHNT and CDR2 YENEEA. This CDR3 has 13 amino acids. The DNA for the CDR3 is TGTGCCAGCAGCCCGGACAGGGGGAGGACCCAGTACTTC. It specifies CASSPDRGRTQYF.

J is TRBJ1-2 and V is TRBV27, with 7 bases fitting TRBD1. Germline CDR1 MNHEY, CDR2 SMNVEV (reference sequence). The CDR3 spans 15 residues. The ends lost 7 bases at V and 2 bases at J; junction bases unmatched: 10. CDR3 nucleotides: TGTGCCAGCAACCAACGAGGGGGCTACAACTATGGCTACACCTTC. Its protein product is CASNQRGGYNYGYTF.